The next 5 T cell receptor beta chains were all read from a single sample in a study of CD8 T cells in Susac syndrome. Random hexamers were used to reverse transcribe 0.5 to 1 ug of RNA. TCRdb reprocessed the immunoSEQ multiplex PCR reads with MiXCR, giving one entry per CDR3 protein. The sample carries around 200,000 distinct CDR3 sequences, more than 90% recorded once. The source material was CD4+ T cells from PBMCs. The receptor source for this set is a human donor with Susac syndrome.

V usage is TRBV2 and J usage is TRBJ2-5; 11 positions agree with TRBD2. V was clipped by 6 bases and J by 2 bases; unmatched bases: 8. The V gene's germline CDR1 is SNHLY and CDR2 FYNNEI. The CDR3 runs 16 residues. CDR3 sequence: CASSGGLAGGQETQYF. CDR3 coding DNA: TGTGCCAGCAGCGGCGGGCTAGCGGGGGGACAAGAGACCCAGTACTTC.

The rearrangement joins TRBV5-1 to TRBJ2-7, with TRBD1 matching 8 bases. This CDR3 region has 13 residues. CDR1 SGHRS and CDR2 YFSETQ come from the germline V gene. With V trimmed by 5 bases and J by 5 bases, 6 bases remained unmatched. The CDR3 DNA sequence: TGCGCCAGCAGGTCGGCAGGGGGCCACGAGCAGTACTTC. This encodes CASRSAGGHEQYF.

V usage is TRBV5-6 and J usage is TRBJ1-6; D uncertain. The length of the CDR3 is 15 residues. V lost 2 bases and J 0 bases, leaving 6 bases between the germline ends. The germline V gene has CDR1 SGHDT and CDR2 YYEEEE. The CDR3 sequence is CASSFVSSYNSPLHF. DNA for the CDR3: TGTGCCAGCAGCTTCGTCAGCTCCTATAATTCACCCCTCCACTTT.

The CDR3 DNA reads TGCAGCGTGTACGGGCGCGGAGAGACCCAGTACTTC. Its translation is CSVYGRGETQYF. The chain uses TRBV29-1 and TRBJ2-5; D remains ambiguous. CDR1 and CDR2 (germline): SQVTM, ANQGSEA. The CDR3 is made up of 12 amino acids. Trimming stripped 6 bases from V and 4 bases from J, with 12 bases between. Filled out from reference TRBV29-1 and TRBJ2-5, the complete variable domain reads SAVISQKPSRDICQRGTSLTIQCQVDSQVTMMFWYRQQPGQSLTLIATANQGSEATYESGFVIDKFPISRPNLTFSTLTVSNMSPEDSSIYLCSVYGRGETQYFGPGTRLLVL.

The V gene is TRBV11-1, the J gene TRBJ1-3; 10 nucleotides line up with TRBD1. Per the germline V gene, CDR1 is SGHAT and CDR2 is FQDESV (reference sequence). The length of the CDR3 is 15 residues. J lost 3 bases, V lost 5 bases, and 4 bases had no gene match. CDR3 residues: CASSETGGLGNTIYF. CDR3 in DNA: TGTGCCAGCAGCGAGACAGGGGGCCTTGGAAACACCATATATTTT. Full variable domain (missing parts from reference TRBV11-1 and TRBJ1-3): EAEVAQSPRYKITEKSQAVAFWCDPISGHATLYWYRQILGQGPELLVQFQDESVVDDSQLPKDRFSAERLKGVDSTLKIQPAELGDSAMYLCASSETGGLGNTIYFGEGSWLTVV.